This T cell receptor (beta chain) is drawn from a study of T cell changes during pregnancy in multiple sclerosis. Profiling relied on immunoSEQ multiplex PCR, and the TCRdb table lists in-frame clones only, not all of them. In the table there are some 77,000 clones, about 92% of which are singletons. V was pared by 5 bases and J by 3 bases, with 7 bases of the junction left unmatched. The CDR3 sequence is 16 residues long. The germline V gene encodes CDR1 SGHTA and CDR2 FQGNSA. The clonotype originates from a female donor in good health, enrolled as a control in a pregnancy study. Sequenced here: peripheral blood, sampled after pregnancy. The V and J genes are TRBV7-2 and TRBJ2-3; 11 bases map to TRBD1. The CDR3 DNA is TGTGCCAGCAGCACTAGGACAGGGGGCGGAACAGATACGCAGTATTTT. This gives the protein CASSTRTGGGTDTQYF.